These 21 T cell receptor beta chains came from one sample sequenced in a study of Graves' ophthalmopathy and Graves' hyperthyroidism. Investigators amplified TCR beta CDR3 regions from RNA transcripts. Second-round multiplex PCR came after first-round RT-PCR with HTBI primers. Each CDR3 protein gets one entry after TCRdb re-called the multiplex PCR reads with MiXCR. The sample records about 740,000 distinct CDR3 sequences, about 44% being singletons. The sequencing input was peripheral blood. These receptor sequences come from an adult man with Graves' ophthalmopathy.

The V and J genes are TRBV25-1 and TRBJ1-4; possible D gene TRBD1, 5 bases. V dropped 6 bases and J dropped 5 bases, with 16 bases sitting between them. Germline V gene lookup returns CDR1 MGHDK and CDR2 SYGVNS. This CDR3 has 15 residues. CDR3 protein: CASSWKGKTNEKLFF. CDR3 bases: TGTGCCAGCAGCTGGAAGGGGAAGACAAATGAAAAACTGTTTTTT.

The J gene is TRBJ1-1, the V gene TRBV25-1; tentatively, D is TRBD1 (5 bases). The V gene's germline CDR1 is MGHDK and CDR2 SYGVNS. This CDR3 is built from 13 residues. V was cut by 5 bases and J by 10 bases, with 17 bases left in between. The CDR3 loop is CASSRRAGVRAFF. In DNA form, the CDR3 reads TGTGCCAGCAGTCGCAGGGCGGGAGTTCGAGCTTTCTTT.

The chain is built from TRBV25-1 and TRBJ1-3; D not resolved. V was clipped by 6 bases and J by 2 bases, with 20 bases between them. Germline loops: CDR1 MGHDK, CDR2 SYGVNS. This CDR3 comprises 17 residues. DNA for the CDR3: TGTGCCAGCAGCTTAGATTCAGGAGGGTATGCTGGAAACACCATATATTTT. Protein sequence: CASSLDSGGYAGNTIYF.

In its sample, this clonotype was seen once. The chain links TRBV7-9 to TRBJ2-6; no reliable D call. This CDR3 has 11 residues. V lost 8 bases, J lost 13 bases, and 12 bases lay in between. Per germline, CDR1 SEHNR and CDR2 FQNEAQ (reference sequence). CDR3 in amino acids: CASHKVEVLTF. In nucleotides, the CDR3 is TGTGCCAGCCACAAAGTCGAGGTCCTGACTTTC.

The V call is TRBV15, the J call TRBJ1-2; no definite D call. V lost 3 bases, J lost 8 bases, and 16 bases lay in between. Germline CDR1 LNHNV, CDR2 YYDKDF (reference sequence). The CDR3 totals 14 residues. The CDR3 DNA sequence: TGTGCCACCAGCAGCGAAGGTCGGGCTAGCGGCTACACCTTC. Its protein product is CATSSEGRASGYTF.

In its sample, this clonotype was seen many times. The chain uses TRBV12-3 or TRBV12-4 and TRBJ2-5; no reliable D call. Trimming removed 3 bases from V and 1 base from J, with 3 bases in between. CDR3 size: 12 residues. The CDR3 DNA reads TGTGCCAGCAGTTTCAGCCAAGAGACCCAGTACTTC. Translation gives CASSFSQETQYF.

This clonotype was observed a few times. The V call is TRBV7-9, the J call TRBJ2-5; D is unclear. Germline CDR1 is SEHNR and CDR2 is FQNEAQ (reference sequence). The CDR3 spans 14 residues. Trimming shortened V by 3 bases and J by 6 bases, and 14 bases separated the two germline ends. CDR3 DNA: TGTGCCAGCAGCTTTAGTTCAGGACCGAAGACCCAGTACTTC. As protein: CASSFSSGPKTQYF. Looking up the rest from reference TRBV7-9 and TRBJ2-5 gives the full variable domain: DTGVSQNPRHKITKRGQNVTFRCDPISEHNRLYWYRQTLGQGPEFLTYFQNEAQLEKSRLLSDRFSAERPKGSFSTLEIQRTEQGDSAMYLCASSFSSGPKTQYFGPGTRLLVL.

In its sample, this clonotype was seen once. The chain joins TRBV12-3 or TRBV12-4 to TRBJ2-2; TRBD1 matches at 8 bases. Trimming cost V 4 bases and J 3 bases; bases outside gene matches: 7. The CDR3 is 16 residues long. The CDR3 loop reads CASSSQGAPYTGELFF. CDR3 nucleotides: TGTGCCAGCAGTTCCCAGGGGGCGCCCTACACCGGGGAGCTGTTTTTT.

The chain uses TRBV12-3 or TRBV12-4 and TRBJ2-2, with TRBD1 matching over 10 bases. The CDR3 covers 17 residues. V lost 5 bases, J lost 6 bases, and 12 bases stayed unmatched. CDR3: CASSDAKGQGSAGELFF. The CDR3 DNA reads TGTGCCAGCAGTGACGCTAAGGGACAGGGGTCGGCCGGGGAGCTGTTTTTT.

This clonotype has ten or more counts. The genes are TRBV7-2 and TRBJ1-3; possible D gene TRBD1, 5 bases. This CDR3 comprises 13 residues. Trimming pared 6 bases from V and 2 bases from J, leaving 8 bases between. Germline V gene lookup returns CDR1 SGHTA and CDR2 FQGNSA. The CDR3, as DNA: TGTGCCAGCAGGGTAGGGGCTGGAAACACCATATATTTT. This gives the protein CASRVGAGNTIYF. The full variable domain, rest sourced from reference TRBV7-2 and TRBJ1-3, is GAGVSQSPSNKVTEKGKDVELRCDPISGHTALYWYRQSLGQGLEFLIYFQGNSAPDKSGLPSDRFSAERTGGSVSTLTIQRTQQEDSAVYLCASRVGAGNTIYFGEGSWLTVV.

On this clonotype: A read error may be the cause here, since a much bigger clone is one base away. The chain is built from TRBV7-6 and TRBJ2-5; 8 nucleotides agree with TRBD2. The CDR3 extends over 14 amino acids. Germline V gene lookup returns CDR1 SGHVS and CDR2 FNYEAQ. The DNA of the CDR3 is TGTGGCAGCAGTCTAGGACTAGCCTTAGAGACCCAGTACTTC. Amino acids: CGSSLGLALETQYF.

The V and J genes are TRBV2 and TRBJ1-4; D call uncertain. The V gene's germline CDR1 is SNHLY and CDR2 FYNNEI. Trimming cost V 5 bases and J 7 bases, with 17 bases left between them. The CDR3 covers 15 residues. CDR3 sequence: CASSFQKGGSEKLFF. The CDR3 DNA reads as TGTGCCAGCAGTTTTCAAAAGGGAGGGAGTGAAAAACTGTTTTTT. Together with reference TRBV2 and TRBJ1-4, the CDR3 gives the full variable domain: EPEVTQTPSHQVTQMGQEVILRCVPISNHLYFYWYRQILGQKVEFLVSFYNNEISEKSEIFDDQFSVERPDGSNFTLKIRSTKLEDSAMYFCASSFQKGGSEKLFFGSGTQLSVL.

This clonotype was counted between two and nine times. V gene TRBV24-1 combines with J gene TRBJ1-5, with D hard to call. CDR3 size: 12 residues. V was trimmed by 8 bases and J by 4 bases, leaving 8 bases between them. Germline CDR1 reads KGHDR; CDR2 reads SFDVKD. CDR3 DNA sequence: TGTGCCACCAAGGCAGGAAATCAGCCCCAGCATTTT. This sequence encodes CATKAGNQPQHF.

CDR3 sequence: CASTRLAGGPSSQETQYF. The CDR3 DNA reads TGTGCCAGCACCCGACTAGCGGGAGGCCCATCGTCCCAAGAGACCCAGTACTTC. The chain uses TRBV12-3 or TRBV12-4 and TRBJ2-5; 13 bases map to TRBD2. The CDR3 is 18 amino acids. V dropped 7 bases and J dropped 1; count of bases not matched to a gene: 12.

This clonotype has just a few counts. The CDR3 region is CASSVAGGRQETQYF. For the CDR3, the DNA is TGTGCCAGCAGCGTAGCGGGGGGTCGCCAAGAGACCCAGTACTTC. V gene TRBV9 combines with J gene TRBJ2-5; 7 bases line up with TRBD2. The CDR3 sequence is 15 residues long. The germline CDR1 and CDR2 sequences are SGDLS and YYNGEE. Trimming took 0 bases from V and 1 from J; bases not matched to a gene: 3.

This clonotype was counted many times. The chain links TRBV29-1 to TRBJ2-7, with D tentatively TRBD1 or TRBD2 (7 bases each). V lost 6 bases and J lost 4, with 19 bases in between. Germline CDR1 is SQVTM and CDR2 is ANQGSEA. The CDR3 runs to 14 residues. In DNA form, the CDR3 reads TGCAGCGTCCGGGGGGACAGTTGGCTATACGAGCAGTACTTC. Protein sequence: CSVRGDSWLYEQYF.

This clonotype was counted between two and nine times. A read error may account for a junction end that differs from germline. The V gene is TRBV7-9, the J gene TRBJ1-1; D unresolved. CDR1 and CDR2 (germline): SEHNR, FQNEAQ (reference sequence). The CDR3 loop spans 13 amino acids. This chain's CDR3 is CASSLGLDTEAFF. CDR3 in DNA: TGTGCCAGCAGTTTAGGCCTGGACACTGAAGCTTTCTTT.

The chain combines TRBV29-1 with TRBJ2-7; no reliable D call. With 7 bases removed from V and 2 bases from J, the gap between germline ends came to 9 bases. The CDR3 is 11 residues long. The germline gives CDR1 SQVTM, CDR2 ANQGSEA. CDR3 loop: CSGTLAYEQYF. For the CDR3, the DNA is TGCAGCGGAACCCTAGCCTACGAGCAGTACTTC.

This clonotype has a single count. The DNA of the CDR3 is TGCAGCGTTGAAGGAGACAGGGGGGCCACAGATACGCAGTATTTT. It is translated as CSVEGDRGATDTQYF. V usage is TRBV29-1 and J usage is TRBJ2-3; 9 bases agree with TRBD1. CDR3 size: 15 residues. The germline V gene has CDR1 SQVTM and CDR2 ANQGSEA. Trimming took 1 base from V and 2 from J; bases not matched to a gene: 4.

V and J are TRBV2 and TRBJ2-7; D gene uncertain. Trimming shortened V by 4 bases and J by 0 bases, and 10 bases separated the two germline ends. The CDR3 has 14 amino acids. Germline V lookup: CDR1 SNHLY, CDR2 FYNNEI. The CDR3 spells CASSGVVGSYEQYF. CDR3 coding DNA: TGTGCCAGCAGTGGGGTGGTGGGCTCCTACGAGCAGTACTTC.

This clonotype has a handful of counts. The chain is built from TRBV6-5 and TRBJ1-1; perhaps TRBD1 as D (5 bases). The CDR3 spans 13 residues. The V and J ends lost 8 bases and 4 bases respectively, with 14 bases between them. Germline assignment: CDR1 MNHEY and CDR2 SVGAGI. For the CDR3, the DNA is TGTGCCAGCGGGGAGTTCGGGGGCACTGAAGCTTTCTTT. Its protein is CASGEFGGTEAFF.